Following are 17 T cell receptor beta chains from one sample sequenced in a study of control samples from healthy donors and cancer patients. Sequenced by immunoSEQ multiplex PCR; TCRdb stores in-frame clones only, minus some. The data show approximately 70,000 clones, around nine tenths seen once. The sequenced sample consisted of PBMCs. These receptors all come from a woman aged 45-65 years with colorectal cancer.

The chain uses TRBV5-1 and TRBJ2-7; D is ambiguous. Germline assignment: CDR1 SGHRS and CDR2 YFSETQ. The V gene lost 3 bases and the J gene lost 0 bases, with 7 bases spanning the gap. The CDR3 consists of 13 residues. CDR3 DNA sequence: TGCGCCAGCAGCTCGGTTAGCTCCTACGAGCAGTACTTC. Protein product: CASSSVSSYEQYF.

The chain combines TRBV10-3 with TRBJ1-5, with D unclear. V lost 6 bases and J lost 0, with 12 bases in between. CDR1 ENHRY and CDR2 SYGVKD come from the germline V gene. This CDR3 spans 15 amino acids. This CDR3 reads CAIRLDGNSNQPQHF. As DNA, the CDR3 is TGTGCCATCAGATTGGACGGAAATAGCAATCAGCCCCAGCATTTT.

This clone occurred once. This chain uses TRBV21-1 with TRBJ2-7; TRBD2, the table's D call, lacks a check against the DNA. TRBV21-1 counts as a pseudogene. The CDR3 contains 17 residues. The CDR3 DNA sequence: TGTGCCAGCAGCAAACCCCGGAGGCGGGAGAGGGACTACGAGCAGTACTTC. Translating gives CASSKPRRRERDYEQYF.

The V and J genes are TRBV29-1 and TRBJ2-3, with 13 bases matching TRBD2. The trim removed 6 bases at V and 1 base at J, leaving 10 bases unmatched. This CDR3 is 17 amino acids long. Per the germline V gene, CDR1 is SQVTM and CDR2 is ANQGSEA. CDR3 DNA: TGCAGCGTGCCCTCCGGGACTAGCGGGACCGGCACAGATACGCAGTATTTT. Its protein product is CSVPSGTSGTGTDTQYF.

The chain links TRBV2 to TRBJ1-2; 7 nucleotides match TRBD1. The CDR3 runs 12 residues. CDR1 is SNHLY, CDR2 FYNNEI, per germline. The V segment lost 2 bases and the J segment 7 bases; nucleotides outside the gene matches: 1. CDR3 DNA: TGTGCCAGCAGTGAAACAGGGGTTGGCTACACCTTC. Translation: CASSETGVGYTF. Using reference TRBV2 and TRBJ1-2 for the parts outside the CDR3, the full variable domain is EPEVTQTPSHQVTQMGQEVILRCVPISNHLYFYWYRQILGQKVEFLVSFYNNEISEKSEIFDDQFSVERPDGSNFTLKIRSTKLEDSAMYFCASSETGVGYTFGSGTRLTVV.

The gene calls are TRBV3-1 (or the pseudogene TRBV3-2) and TRBJ1-6; unclear D gene. V lost 1 base, J lost 10 bases, and 17 bases lay in between. The CDR3 extends over 16 amino acids. Germline V gene lookup returns CDR1 LGHDT and CDR2 YNNKEL (reference sequence). The CDR3 loop reads CASSQGRGRLGSPLHF. Here the CDR3 DNA reads TGTGCCAGCAGCCAAGGAAGAGGCAGGTTGGGCTCACCCCTCCACTTT.

The rearrangement joins TRBV29-1 to TRBJ1-2, with D possibly matching TRBD1 (6 bases). Germline CDR1 reads SQVTM; CDR2 reads ANQGSEA. This CDR3 has 13 amino acids. V dropped 4 bases and J dropped 2 bases, with 11 bases sitting between them. This CDR3 is CSVAHRANYGYTF. The CDR3 region has the DNA TGCAGCGTTGCACACAGGGCAAACTATGGCTACACCTTC.

Comments on this clone: Sequence at one end of the junction differs from germline and may be a read error. The J gene is TRBJ2-3, the V gene TRBV5-4; a possible D gene is TRBD2 (5 bases). Germline V gene data show CDR1 as SGHNT and CDR2 as YYREEE (reference sequence). The CDR3 has 13 residues. The CDR3 bases are TGTGCCAGCAGCTTGGCCGCCTCCTCAGCGGCACGATTT. The encoded protein is CASSLAASSAARF.

This sequence joins TRBV5-5 and TRBJ1-2, with D tentatively TRBD1 (5 bases). The CDR3 has 18 residues. In germline, CDR1 is SGHKS, CDR2 YYEKEE (reference sequence). V was trimmed by 0 bases and J by 1 base, leaving 19 bases between them. CDR3 DNA sequence: TGTGCCAGCAGCTTGGGAGGCAGGGCCAACTCTATTAACTATGGCTACACCTTC. This sequence encodes CASSLGGRANSINYGYTF.

The chain joins TRBV5-1 to TRBJ1-1; D gene ambiguous. The CDR3 length is 13 residues. Trimming shortened V by 0 bases and J by 4 bases, and 7 bases separated the two germline ends. Germline V gene data show CDR1 as SGHRS and CDR2 as YFSETQ. The CDR3 DNA reads TGCGCCAGCAGCTTGGCCGCGGGCACTGAAGCTTTCTTT. This codes for CASSLAAGTEAFF.

The chain employs TRBV7-9 and TRBJ2-2, with D perhaps TRBD1 (5 bases). CDR3 length: 13 residues. The germline V and J ends were trimmed by 3 bases and 7 bases, with 9 bases remaining between them. Germline CDR1 reads SEHNR; CDR2 reads FQNEAQ (reference sequence). CDR3 coding DNA: TGTGCCAGCAGCTTCCAGGGCGACGGGGAGCTGTTTTTT. Its translation is CASSFQGDGELFF.

The V call is TRBV5-1, the J call TRBJ2-7, with TRBD1 matching over 12 bases. The CDR3 is made up of 15 amino acids. From germline, CDR1 is SGHRS and CDR2 YFSETQ. The trim removed 3 bases at V and 4 bases at J, leaving 5 bases unmatched. For the CDR3, the DNA is TGCGCCAGCAGCTGGGGGACAGGGGGCGATTACGAGCAGTACTTC. This encodes CASSWGTGGDYEQYF.

To note about this clone: A junction boundary mismatches the germline segment, possibly from a read error. The gene calls are TRBV12-3 or TRBV12-4 and TRBJ2-3; D call uncertain. This CDR3 spans 12 amino acids. CDR3 amino acids: CASSLSIDTQYF. CDR3 nucleotides: TGTGCCAGCAGTCTCAGCATAGATACGCAGTATTTT.

The CDR3 DNA reads as TGTGCCAGCAGTCCAACCCCCCTCGAGGGCAGGGGATGGGGAGGTGAAAAACTGTTTTTT. This codes for CASSPTPLEGRGWGGEKLFF. The V and J genes are TRBV27 and TRBJ1-4; possible D gene TRBD1, 6 bases. Germline V CDR1 and CDR2: MNHEY, SMNVEV (reference sequence). The CDR3 extends over 20 amino acids. Between the trimmed V and J ends, which lost 5 bases and 7 bases, there was a span of 32 bases.

The chain uses TRBV18 and TRBJ2-7, with a tentative D call TRBD1 (6 bases). Trimming removed 2 bases at V and 3 bases at J, with 14 bases between. The CDR3 length is 15 residues. Germline-derived CDR1 and CDR2 are KGHSH and LQKENI. The chain's CDR3 is CASSPVLQGLYEQYF. CDR3 nucleotides: TGTGCCAGCTCACCAGTTCTGCAGGGGCTCTACGAGCAGTACTTC.

V and J are TRBV27 and TRBJ1-2; no clear D. V dropped 5 bases and J dropped 2 bases, with 15 bases sitting between them. Germline V gene lookup returns CDR1 MNHEY and CDR2 SMNVEV (reference sequence). The length of the CDR3 is 15 residues. CDR3 bases: TGTGCCAGCAGTAAAAACCCGAACAGCAACTATGGCTACACCTTC. Its protein product is CASSKNPNSNYGYTF.

The rearrangement uses TRBV18 and TRBJ1-4, with D perhaps matching TRBD1 (5 bases). Germline V lookup: CDR1 KGHSH, CDR2 LQKENI. V was trimmed by 5 bases and J by 7 bases, leaving 8 bases between them. The CDR3 runs 12 residues. The CDR3 here is CASSLQGEKLFF. The CDR3 region has the DNA TGTGCCAGCTCATTGCAGGGTGAAAAACTGTTTTTT. The full variable domain, completed using reference TRBV18 and TRBJ1-4, is NAGVMQNPRHLVRRRGQEARLRCSPMKGHSHVYWYRQLPEEGLKFMVYLQKENIIDESGMPKERFSAEFPKEGPSILRIQQVVRGDSAAYFCASSLQGEKLFFGSGTQLSVL.